The T cell receptor (beta chain) under discussion was sequenced for a study of cytomegalovirus exposure and HLA in healthy donors. PCR used 60 Vbeta primers and 13 Jbeta primers. TCRdb's table, derived via immunoSEQ multiplex PCR, lists solely in-frame clones and lacks some. The repertoire holds over 150,000 clones, with roughly 85% as singletons. As for this clone: The antigen remains unidentified.

The CDR3 has 16 amino acids. Germline V lookup: CDR1 SGHVS, CDR2 FQNEAQ. Trimming at V came to 4 bases and at J to 3 bases, leaving 9 bases not matched to a gene. Study findings and constraints: Overall, under 200 TCR beta chains were annotated as cytomegalovirus-associated. One variant, a missense change in DCLRE1C, was linked in a later analysis to TCR beta V- and J-gene trimming.

The chain uses TRBV7-8 and TRBJ2-5; 9 nucleotides agree with TRBD1. Sequenced material: PBMCs. The sequence was collected from a boy younger than 10 in good health and CMV-seronegative. The CDR3 is CASSSSGQGREETQYF. DNA for the CDR3: TGTGCCAGCAGCTCCTCCGGACAGGGGAGGGAAGAGACCCAGTACTTC. Filled out from reference TRBV7-8 and TRBJ2-5, the complete variable domain reads GAGVSQSPRYKVAKRGQDVALRCDPISGHVSLFWYQQALGQGPEFLTYFQNEAQLDKSGLPSDRFFAERPEGSVSTLKIQRTQQEDSAVYLCASSSSGQGREETQYFGPGTRLLVL.